This T cell receptor (beta chain) emerged from a study of PD-1 blockade in classical Hodgkin lymphoma. Study conclusions and caveats: The drivers behind the repertoire differences, possibly disease activity or prior therapy, remain undefined.

The assay was immunoSEQ multiplex PCR, and TCRdb's table has in-frame clones only and misses some. The profile covers 100,000 or so clones, with approximately 89% appearing a single time and around a fifth taken by the ten largest. Indicated time point: cycle 4 day 1 (C4D1), after less than 7 weeks of nivolumab. After autologous stem cell transplantation all patients relapsed, and prior brentuximab vedotin exposure differed between cohorts. This clone was counted between two and nine times. The antigen is unknown. This CDR3 region has 15 residues. From germline, CDR1 is SGHRS and CDR2 YFSETQ. Trimming removed 4 bases at V and 7 bases at J, with 18 bases between.

This TCR derives from a human donor with classical Hodgkin lymphoma. The sequencing here drew on peripheral blood mononuclear cells (PBMCs), taken before the fourth cycle of nivolumab. This chain connects TRBV5-1 to TRBJ2-1, with D possibly being TRBD1 (6 bases). The chain's CDR3 is CASSIGTGQMNEQFF. For the CDR3, the DNA is TGCGCCAGCAGCATTGGTACAGGACAGATGAATGAGCAGTTCTTC.